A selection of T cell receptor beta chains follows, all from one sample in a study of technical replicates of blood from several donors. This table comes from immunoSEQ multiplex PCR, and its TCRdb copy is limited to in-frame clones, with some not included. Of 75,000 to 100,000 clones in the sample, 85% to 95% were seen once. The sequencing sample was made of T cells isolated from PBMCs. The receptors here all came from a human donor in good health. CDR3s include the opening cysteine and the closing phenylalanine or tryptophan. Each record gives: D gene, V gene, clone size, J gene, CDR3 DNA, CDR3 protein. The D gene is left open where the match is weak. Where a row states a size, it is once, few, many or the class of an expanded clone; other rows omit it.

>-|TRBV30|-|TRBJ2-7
TGTGCCTGGAGTGTACAGGGGGGGGGAGGACTACCCCACTTC
CAWSVQGGGGLPHF
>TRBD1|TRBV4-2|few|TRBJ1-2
TGTGCCAGCAGCCAAGATCAAGGCAGGGGGCAAGACTATGGCTACACCTTC
CASSQDQGRGQDYGYTF
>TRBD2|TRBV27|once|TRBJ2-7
TGTGCCAGCAGTCCTAGCGGGGGCTCCTACGAGCAGTACTTC
CASSPSGGSYEQYF
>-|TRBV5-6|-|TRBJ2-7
TGTGCCAGCAGCTCAACCACATCCTACGAGCAGTACTTC
CASSSTTSYEQYF
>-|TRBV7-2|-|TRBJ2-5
TGTGCCAGCAGACAAAGTACTATTTATGAGACCCAGTACTTC
CASRQSTIYETQYF
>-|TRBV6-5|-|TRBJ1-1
TGTGCCAGCAGCTTCCGGGGGGCCACTGAAGCTTTCTTT
CASSFRGATEAFF
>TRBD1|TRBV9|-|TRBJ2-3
TGTGCCAGCAGCCCAGTAGGGGGCTTTTATGGCACAGATACGCAGTATTTT
CASSPVGGFYGTDTQYF
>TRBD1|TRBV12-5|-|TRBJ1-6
TGTGCTAGTGGTTTGGTACCCACAGGGGAGACGAATTGGGCACCCCTCCACTTT
CASGLVPTGETNWAPLHF
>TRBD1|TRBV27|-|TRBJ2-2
TGTGCCAGCATCTCTGGGACAGGGGACACCGGGGAGCTGTTTTTT
CASISGTGDTGELFF
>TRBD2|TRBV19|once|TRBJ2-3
TGTGCCAGTAGCTCTGGACTAGCGGGGGGGCATAGCACAGATACGCAGTATTTT
CASSSGLAGGHSTDTQYF
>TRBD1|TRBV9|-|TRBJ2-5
TGTGCCAGCAGCGTTGGGACAGGGTGGGAGACCCAGTACTTC
CASSVGTGWETQYF
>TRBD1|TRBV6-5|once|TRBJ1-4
TGTGCCAGCAGATTCGGGACAGGGAAAGGGGTTAAACTGTTTTTT
CASRFGTGKGVKLFF
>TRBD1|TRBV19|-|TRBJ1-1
TGTGCCAGTAGTTTCCCGACTCGACAGGGGCAGGCTTTCTTT
CASSFPTRQGQAFF
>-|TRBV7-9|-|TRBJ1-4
TGTGCCAGCAGCCTGGCCTACAGTTCAACTAATGAAAAACTGTTTTTT
CASSLAYSSTNEKLFF
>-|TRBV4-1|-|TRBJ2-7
TGCGCCAGCAGCAGTACGGGGGGCTTATACGAGCAGTACTTC
CASSSTGGLYEQYF
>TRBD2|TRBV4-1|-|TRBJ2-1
TGCGCCAGCAGCCGCCACCCCTTGACCGGGACTAGCGGGGGGGCCGGTAATGAGCAGTTCTTC
CASSRHPLTGTSGGAGNEQFF
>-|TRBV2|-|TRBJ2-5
TGTGCCAGCAATTATAGGGGACTTCGGTCCGAGACCCAGTACTTC
CASNYRGLRSETQYF
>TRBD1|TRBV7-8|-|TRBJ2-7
TGTGCCAGCAGCTCAACCGGGACAGGGGCCCACGAGCAGTACTTC
CASSSTGTGAHEQYF
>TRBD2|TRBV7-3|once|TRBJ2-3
TGTGCCAGCAGCTTGTGGTCTAGCGGGGGGACGAGCACAGATACGCAGTATTTT
CASSLWSSGGTSTDTQYF
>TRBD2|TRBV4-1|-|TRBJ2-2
TGCGCCAGCAGCCAAGTGGGTCTAGCGGGAGGGGGGGAGGTAGCCGGGGAGCTGTTTTTT
CASSQVGLAGGGEVAGELFF
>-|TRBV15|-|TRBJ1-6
TGTGCCACCAGCAGGTCAGGGGCCGTGAATAATTCACCCCTCCACTTT
CATSRSGAVNNSPLHF
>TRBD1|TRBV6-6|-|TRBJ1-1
TGTGCCAGCAGCCGCAGGGACAGGGAGAACACTGAAGCTTTCTTT
CASSRRDRENTEAFF
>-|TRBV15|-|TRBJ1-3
TGTGCCACCAGCAGAGGAGGAGAGGCGGGAAACACCATATATTTT
CATSRGGEAGNTIYF
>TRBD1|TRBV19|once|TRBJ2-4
TGTGCCAGTAGTGTCGGGACAGTCCGAACCCTAGCCAAAAACATTCAGTACTTC
CASSVGTVRTLAKNIQYF
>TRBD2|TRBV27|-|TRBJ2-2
TGTGCCAGCAGGGTGACTAGCGGGAGGGCCCGGGAGAACACCGGGGAGCTGTTTTTT
CASRVTSGRARENTGELFF
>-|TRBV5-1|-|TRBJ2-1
TGCGCCAGCAGCTTGCCCCCCCTGAATGAGCAGTTCTTC
CASSLPPLNEQFF
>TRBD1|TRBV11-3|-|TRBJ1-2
TGTGCCAGCAGCCCAAGGACAGGGTACTATGGCTACACCTTC
CASSPRTGYYGYTF
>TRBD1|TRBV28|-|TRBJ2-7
TGTGCCAGCACCACAACCGGGACAGGCTACTACGAGCAGTACTTC
CASTTTGTGYYEQYF
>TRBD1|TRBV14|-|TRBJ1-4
TGTGCCAGCAGCCGGGGACAGGGGGTCGAAAAACTGTTTTTT
CASSRGQGVEKLFF
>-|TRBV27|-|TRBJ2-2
TGTGCCAGCAGTTTACTGCTAGCCTTCCTTAACACCGGGGAGCTGTTTTTT
CASSLLLAFLNTGELFF
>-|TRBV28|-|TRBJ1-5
TGTGCCAGCAGTTTTGGGCCATATAGCAATCAGCCCCAGCATTTT
CASSFGPYSNQPQHF
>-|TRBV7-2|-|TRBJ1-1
TGTGCCAGCAGCCGGCGAGGAGGGCCGGGGACTGAAGCTTTCTTT
CASSRRGGPGTEAFF
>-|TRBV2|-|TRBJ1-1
TGTGCCAGCAGTGCGCAGGGTATAAACACTGAAGCTTTCTTT
CASSAQGINTEAFF
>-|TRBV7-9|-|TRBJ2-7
TGTGCCAGCAGCTTACCTCCTAGAGGCGGAGGATCCTACGAGCAGTACTTC
CASSLPPRGGGSYEQYF
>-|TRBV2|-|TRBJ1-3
TGTGCCAGCAGAGAAACGCTAGGAAACACCATATATTTT
CASRETLGNTIYF
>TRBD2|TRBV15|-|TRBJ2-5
TGTGCCACCAGCGGGGAGGGGTCGAACCAAGAGACCCAGTACTTC
CATSGEGSNQETQYF
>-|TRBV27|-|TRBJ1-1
TGTGCCAGCGGACAGAACACTGAAGCTTTCTTT
CASGQNTEAFF
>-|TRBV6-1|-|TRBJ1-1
TGTGCCAGCAGTGAAGGGGGGGACACTGAAGCTTTCTTT
CASSEGGDTEAFF
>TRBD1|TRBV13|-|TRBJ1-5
TGTGCCAGCAGCTTCGGACAGGGTCATCAGCCCCAGCATTTT
CASSFGQGHQPQHF
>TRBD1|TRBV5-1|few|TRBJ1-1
TGCGCCAGCAGCTTGGGCAGGGGGCCCACTGAAGCTTTCTTT
CASSLGRGPTEAFF
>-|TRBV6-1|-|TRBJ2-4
TGTGCCAGCAGCCTAGGAGGAAACATTCAGTACTTC
CASSLGGNIQYF
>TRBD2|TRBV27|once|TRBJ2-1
TGTGCCACCCTCAAGGGACATGGCGGGGGGGCCCCCAATGAGCAGTTCTTC
CATLKGHGGGAPNEQFF
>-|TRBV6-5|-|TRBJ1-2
TGTGCCAGCAGTTACAATGAGGAGGGTGGCTACACCTTC
CASSYNEEGGYTF
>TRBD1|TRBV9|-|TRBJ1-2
TGTGCCAGCAGACGACCTACAGGGGCCATTAACTATGGCTACACCTTC
CASRRPTGAINYGYTF
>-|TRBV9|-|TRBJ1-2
TGTGCCAGCAGCGTAGACTTAGGGGGTTACACCTTC
CASSVDLGGYTF
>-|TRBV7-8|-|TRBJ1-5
TGTGCCAGCAGCGAATACAGGGTCGGGCAGCCCCAGCATTTT
CASSEYRVGQPQHF
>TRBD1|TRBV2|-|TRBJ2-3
TGTGCCAGCAGTGAGACGACAGGGTATAGCACAGATACGCAGTATTTT
CASSETTGYSTDTQYF
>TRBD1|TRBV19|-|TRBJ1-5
TGTGCCAGTAGTACCGACAGGGGCAATCAGCCCCAGCATTTT
CASSTDRGNQPQHF
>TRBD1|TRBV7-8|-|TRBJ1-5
TGTGCCAGCAGCGCCCGACAGGGGGGCAATCAGCCCCAGCATTTT
CASSARQGGNQPQHF
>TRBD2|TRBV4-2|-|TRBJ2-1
TGTGCCAGCAGCCAAGCTTGGCTAGCGGGAGTCAATGAGCAGTTCTTC
CASSQAWLAGVNEQFF
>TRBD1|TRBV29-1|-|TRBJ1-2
TGCAGCGCACAGGGGGTGATGGACTATGGCTACACCTTC
CSAQGVMDYGYTF